A single T cell receptor beta chain is shown here with its context. No DNA is shown, since the ends of the CDR3 on it are uncertain; the CDR3 is the one TCRdb lists. TCRdb's table, derived via immunoSEQ multiplex PCR, lists solely in-frame clones and lacks some. The sample carries approximately 80,000 clones, about nine tenths recorded once. This sample is drawn from a study of OX40 agonist ivuxolimab in advanced cancers. A total of 17 residues make up the CDR3, ends included. The V gene's germline CDR1 is LNHDA and CDR2 SQIVND (reference sequence). V gene TRBV19 combines with J gene TRBJ1-2; the table's D gene call, TRBD1, was not cross checked with the DNA. The sequencing used CD4+ or CD8+ T cells sorted from blood, collected in a trial of the OX40 agonist ivuxolimab. This receptor was taken from an adult with an advanced solid tumor such as melanoma, head and neck, liver or kidney cancer. CDR3 loop: CASSILAHLWGPYGYTF.